This T cell receptor (beta chain) derives from a study of identical twins. Trimming cost V 3 bases and J 4 bases, with 10 bases left between them. This CDR3 is built from 14 residues. CDR1 and CDR2 from the germline V gene are SNHLY and FYNNEI. This clonotype has more than one count but fewer than ten. Its antigen is unknown. Study conclusions and caveats: Weaker excess twin sharing was seen among beta out-of-frame sequences. Insertion counts were lower in abundant cord blood beta clonotypes, a trend that memory repertoires did not show.

It was template switching that added a universal primer site, and there were unique molecular identifiers on the cDNA. TCRdb redid the calling of the 5' RACE reads with MiXCR, one entry per CDR3 protein. Of 400,000 or so distinct CDR3 sequences listed, around 9% were seen once; the top ten hold over 7%. The TCR sequence derives from a woman aged 50 to 65 in good health. The V and J genes are TRBV2 and TRBJ1-5; D not resolved. Material: naive T cells sorted from blood. CDR3 sequence: CASSEEGWNQPQHF. CDR3 DNA sequence: TGTGCCAGCAGTGAGGAGGGTTGGAATCAGCCCCAGCATTTT.